This TCR beta chain originates from a study of T cell repertoires in cytomegalovirus infection. The study, taken as a whole, reports: There were HLA-C-restricted CMV-specific TCR beta clonotypes dominating the ex vivo response.

A single record per CDR3 protein comes from TCRdb applying MiXCR to the reads. The sample has about 130,000 distinct CDR3 sequences, about 24% seen once; the top ten hold approximately 35%. The sample holds many counts of this clonotype. As yet, its antigen is unknown. CDR1 is SGHTA, CDR2 FQGNSA, per germline. Trimming left V 5 bases short and J 2 bases short, with 14 bases between. This CDR3 is built from 15 residues. This TCR was sampled from a human donor in good health (CMV status not recorded). Some clones in this sample may be carry-over from other donors' samples. The rearrangement joins TRBV7-2 to TRBJ2-3; no clear D. Input material: PBMCs, sequenced either directly or after in vitro stimulation (not recorded which). CDR3 region: CASSPRHSLTDTQYF. The CDR3 DNA follows: TGTGCCAGCAGCCCTAGACATTCCCTCACAGATACGCAGTATTTT.